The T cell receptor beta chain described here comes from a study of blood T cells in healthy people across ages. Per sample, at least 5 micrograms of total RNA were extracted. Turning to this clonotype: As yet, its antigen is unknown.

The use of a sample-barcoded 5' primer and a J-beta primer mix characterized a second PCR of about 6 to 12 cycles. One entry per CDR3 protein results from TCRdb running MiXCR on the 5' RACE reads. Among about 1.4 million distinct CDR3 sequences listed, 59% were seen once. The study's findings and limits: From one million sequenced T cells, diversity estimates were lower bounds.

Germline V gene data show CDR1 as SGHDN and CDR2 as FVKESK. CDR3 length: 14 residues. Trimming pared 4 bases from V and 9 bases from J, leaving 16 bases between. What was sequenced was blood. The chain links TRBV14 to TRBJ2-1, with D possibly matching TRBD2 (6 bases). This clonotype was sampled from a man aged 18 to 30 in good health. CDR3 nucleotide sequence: TGTGCCAGCAGCCGGACGTCGGGAGTCGTTGAGCAGTTCTTC. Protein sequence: CASSRTSGVVEQFF.